The next 13 T cell receptor beta chains were all read from a single sample in a study of cytomegalovirus exposure and HLA in healthy donors. With 60 Vbeta and 13 Jbeta primers, the PCR was carried out. Produced via immunoSEQ multiplex PCR; TCRdb's table is partial and in-frame only. This repertoire shows approximately 130,000 clones, roughly 80% found once; its top ten account for around 1.2%. Sequencing input: PBMCs. All receptors come from a man between 45 and 60 years old in good health and CMV-seronegative.

The rearrangement links TRBV5-1 to TRBJ1-2; D perhaps matches TRBD1 (6 bases). Germline CDR1 and CDR2: SGHRS and YFSETQ. Trimming removed 7 bases from V and 7 bases from J, with 29 bases in between. This CDR3 is built from 17 residues. The CDR3 spells CASRNYLGRGARGGYTF. DNA of the CDR3: TGCGCCAGCCGCAATTACTTGGGTCGGGGGGCGAGAGGTGGCTACACCTTC.

The chain employs TRBV14 and TRBJ2-5; 9 bases align to TRBD2. V dropped 4 bases and J dropped 5; count of bases not matched to a gene: 5. CDR1 and CDR2 from the germline V gene are SGHDN and FVKESK. This CDR3 spans 14 amino acids. Here the CDR3 reads CASSLAGVAETQYF. The CDR3 nucleotides read TGTGCCAGCAGCCTAGCGGGAGTTGCTGAGACCCAGTACTTC.

This clone appeared a single time. The CDR3 DNA follows: TGTGCCAGCAGTGGGACTAGCTCCTTTTTGGAGACCCAGTACTTC. This encodes CASSGTSSFLETQYF. This chain links TRBV25-1 with TRBJ2-5, with TRBD2 matching 8 bases. This CDR3 has 15 amino acids. Germline CDR1 MGHDK, CDR2 SYGVNS. Trimming at V came to 4 bases and at J to 5 bases, leaving 9 bases not matched to a gene. Looking up the rest from reference TRBV25-1 and TRBJ2-5 gives the full variable domain: EADIYQTPRYLVIGTGKKITLECSQTMGHDKMYWYQQDPGMELHLIHYSYGVNSTEKGDLSSESTVSRIRTEHFPLTLESARPSHTSQYLCASSGTSSFLETQYFGPGTRLLVL.

The chain combines TRBV28 with TRBJ1-1; 8 positions agree with TRBD1. Trimming removed 7 bases from V and 0 bases from J; junction bases left unmatched: 7. Germline values: CDR1 MDHEN, CDR2 SYDVKM. The CDR3 runs 15 residues. The CDR3 is CASTETGEVNTEAFF. The CDR3, as DNA: TGTGCCAGCACTGAGACAGGGGAAGTGAACACTGAAGCTTTCTTT. The full variable domain, completed using reference TRBV28 and TRBJ1-1, is DVKVTQSSRYLVKRTGEKVFLECVQDMDHENMFWYRQDPGLGLRLIYFSYDVKMKEKGDIPEGYSVSREKKERFSLILESASTNQTSMYLCASTETGEVNTEAFFGQGTRLTVV.

The chain combines TRBV4-1 with TRBJ2-7; 9 nucleotides agree with TRBD1. The CDR3 has 15 amino acids. V lost 1 base, J lost 3 bases, and 4 bases stayed unmatched. Germline CDR1 is MGHRA and CDR2 is YSYEKL. Here the CDR3 reads CASSQGSDRGYEQYF. The CDR3, as DNA: TGCGCCAGCAGCCAAGGCTCGGACAGGGGCTACGAGCAGTACTTC.

J is TRBJ1-4 and V is TRBV7-9; D is uncertain. The ends were cut back, 4 bases at V and 8 bases at J, with 8 bases in the middle. Germline V gene lookup returns CDR1 SEHNR and CDR2 FQNEAQ (reference sequence). The CDR3 length is 12 residues. The CDR3 nucleotides read TGTGCCAGCAGCTCAGGTTCCGAAAAACTGTTTTTT. As protein: CASSSGSEKLFF.

J is TRBJ1-1 and V is TRBV28, with 9 bases fitting TRBD1. Per the germline V gene, CDR1 is MDHEN and CDR2 is SYDVKM. The trim removed 5 bases at V and 3 bases at J, leaving 10 bases unmatched. The CDR3 spans 16 residues. CDR3 residues: CASSIYQQGADTEAFF. DNA of the CDR3: TGTGCCAGCAGTATTTATCAACAGGGGGCAGACACTGAAGCTTTCTTT.

The J gene is TRBJ2-7, the V gene TRBV9; 8 bases line up with TRBD1. The CDR3 has 16 amino acids. J gave up 3 bases and V 0 bases, and 8 bases lay outside the gene matches. Germline values: CDR1 SGDLS, CDR2 YYNGEE. Here the CDR3 reads CASSVAWDRLIYEQYF. The CDR3 DNA reads as TGTGCCAGCAGCGTAGCGTGGGACAGGCTGATCTACGAGCAGTACTTC.

This CDR3 is CASSWGTGANNEQFF. CDR3 DNA: TGTGCCAGCAGCTGGGGGACAGGGGCTAACAATGAGCAGTTCTTC. J is TRBJ2-1 and V is TRBV11-2, with 10 bases fitting TRBD1. Germline CDR1 is SGHAT and CDR2 is FQNNGV. V lost 4 bases, J lost 5 bases, and 5 bases stayed unmatched. This CDR3 spans 15 amino acids. Looking up the rest from reference TRBV11-2 and TRBJ2-1 gives the full variable domain: EAGVAQSPRYKIIEKRQSVAFWCNPISGHATLYWYQQILGQGPKLLIQFQNNGVVDDSQLPKDRFSAERLKGVDSTLKIQPAKLEDSAVYLCASSWGTGANNEQFFGPGTRLTVL.

The gene calls are TRBV5-1 and TRBJ2-1; no definite D call. CDR3 length: 19 residues. Per the germline V gene, CDR1 is SGHRS and CDR2 is YFSETQ. Trimming left V 0 bases short and J 0 bases short, with 19 bases between. The CDR3 is CASSLGLSARAFSYNEQFF. The CDR3 bases are TGCGCCAGCAGCTTGGGCCTAAGTGCGCGCGCTTTCTCCTACAATGAGCAGTTCTTC.

This chain connects TRBV7-2 to TRBJ2-1, with 7 bases fitting TRBD2. Germline values: CDR1 SGHTA, CDR2 FQGNSA. The CDR3 is 14 residues long. The J segment lost 10 bases and the V segment lost 5 bases, leaving 11 bases of the junction unmatched. The CDR3 is CASSPTLAADEQFF. For the CDR3, the DNA is TGTGCCAGCAGCCCTACGCTAGCGGCGGACGAGCAGTTCTTC.

The V call is TRBV11-2, the J call TRBJ2-7; 9 bases are shared with TRBD2. V lost 0 bases, J lost 4 bases, and 7 bases stayed unmatched. The CDR3 is made up of 16 amino acids. Germline-derived CDR1 and CDR2 are SGHAT and FQNNGV. The CDR3 is CASSLDLGGRAYEQYF. CDR3 sequence (DNA): TGTGCCAGCAGCTTAGATCTGGGCGGGAGGGCGTACGAGCAGTACTTC.

The rearrangement links TRBV6-1 to TRBJ1-4; D call uncertain. The CDR3 runs to 18 residues. Deletions cut 4 bases from V and 3 bases from J, with 21 bases between. CDR1 and CDR2 from the germline V gene are MNHNS and SASEGT. The CDR3 DNA reads TGTGCCAGCAGTGCATTACGGCTGGAGTCTGCTTCTAATGAAAAACTGTTTTTT. It is translated as CASSALRLESASNEKLFF.